This T cell receptor beta chain was retrieved from a study of blood T cell repertoires in COVID-19. Overall study context: Samples came from the United States, Italy and Spain, spanning acute and convalescent COVID-19. T cells, B-cell-depleted T cells, or PBMCs supplied cDNA or gDNA.

The authors' processing: Reference gene primer amplification yielded estimated nucleated cell counts. Some clones are missing from TCRdb's copy, which holds only in-frame ones; the method was immunoSEQ multiplex PCR. V and J calls and clone size come straight from that table; D and trimming were deduced from the DNA. The sample lists some 700,000 clones, about nine tenths occurring once. Germline V gives CDR1 SGDLS, CDR2 YYNGEE. The CDR3 spans 15 residues. Trimming took 4 bases from V and 4 from J; bases not matched to a gene: 9. The rearrangement uses TRBV9 and TRBJ2-7; 9 nucleotides line up with TRBD2. The specimen was peripheral blood. The receptor was derived from a woman between 18 and 29 years old with acute or convalescent COVID-19. In nucleotides, the CDR3 is TGTGCCAGCAGCATCGGGACTAGCCTTCCTTACGAGCAGTACTTC. Amino acid sequence: CASSIGTSLPYEQYF.